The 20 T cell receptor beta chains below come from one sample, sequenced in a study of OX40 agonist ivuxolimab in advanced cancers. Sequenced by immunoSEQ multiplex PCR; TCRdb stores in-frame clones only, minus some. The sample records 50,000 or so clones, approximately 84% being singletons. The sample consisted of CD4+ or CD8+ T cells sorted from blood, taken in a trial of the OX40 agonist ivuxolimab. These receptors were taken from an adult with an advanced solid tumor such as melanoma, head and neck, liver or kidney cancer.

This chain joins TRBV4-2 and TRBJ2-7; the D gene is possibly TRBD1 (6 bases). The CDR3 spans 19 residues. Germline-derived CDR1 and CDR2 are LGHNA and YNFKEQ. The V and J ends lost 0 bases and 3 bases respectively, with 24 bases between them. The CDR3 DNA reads TGTGCCAGCAGCCAAGATCATGACAGGTCAGGGTCTACTAGCTACGAGCAGTACTTC. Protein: CASSQDHDRSGSTSYEQYF.

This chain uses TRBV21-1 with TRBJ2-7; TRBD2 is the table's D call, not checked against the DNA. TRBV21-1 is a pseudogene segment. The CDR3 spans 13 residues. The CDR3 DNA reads TGTGCCAGCAGCAAGGGAGGTCCCTACGAGCAGTACTTC. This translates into CASSKGGPYEQYF.

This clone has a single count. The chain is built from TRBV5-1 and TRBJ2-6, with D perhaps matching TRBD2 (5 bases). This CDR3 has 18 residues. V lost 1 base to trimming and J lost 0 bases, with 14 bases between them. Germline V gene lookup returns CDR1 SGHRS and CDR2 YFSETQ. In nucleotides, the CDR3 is TGCGCCAGCAGCTTGAGGGTCGGGGTCTTCTCTGGGGCCAACGTCCTGACTTTC. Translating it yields CASSLRVGVFSGANVLTF. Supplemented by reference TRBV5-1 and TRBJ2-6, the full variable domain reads KAGVTQTPRYLIKTRGQQVTLSCSPISGHRSVSWYQQTPGQGLQFLFEYFSETQRNKGNFPGRFSGRQFSNSRSEMNVSTLELGDSALYLCASSLRVGVFSGANVLTFGAGSRLTVL.

In nucleotides, the CDR3 is TGTGCCAGCAGGCCGGGACAGGGTCCCGATGAGCAGTTCTTC. Residues: CASRPGQGPDEQFF. The chain is built from TRBV28 and TRBJ2-1; 9 bases are shared with TRBD1. The V gene's germline CDR1 is MDHEN and CDR2 SYDVKM. The CDR3 extends over 14 amino acids. Trimming at V came to 6 bases and at J to 8 bases, leaving 8 bases not matched to a gene.

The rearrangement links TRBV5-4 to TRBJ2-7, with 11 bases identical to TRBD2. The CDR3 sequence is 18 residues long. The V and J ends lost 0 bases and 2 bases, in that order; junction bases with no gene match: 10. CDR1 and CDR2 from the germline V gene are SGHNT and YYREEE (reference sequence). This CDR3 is CASSLVASGRLKAYEQYF. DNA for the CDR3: TGTGCCAGCAGCTTGGTGGCTAGCGGGAGGCTGAAGGCCTACGAGCAGTACTTC.

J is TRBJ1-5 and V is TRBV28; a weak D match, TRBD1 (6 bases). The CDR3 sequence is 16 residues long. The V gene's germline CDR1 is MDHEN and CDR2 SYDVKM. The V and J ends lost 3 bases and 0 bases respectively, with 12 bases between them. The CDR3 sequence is CASSLRGQYSNQPQHF. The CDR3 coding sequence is TGTGCCAGCAGTTTGCGAGGACAGTATAGCAATCAGCCCCAGCATTTT.

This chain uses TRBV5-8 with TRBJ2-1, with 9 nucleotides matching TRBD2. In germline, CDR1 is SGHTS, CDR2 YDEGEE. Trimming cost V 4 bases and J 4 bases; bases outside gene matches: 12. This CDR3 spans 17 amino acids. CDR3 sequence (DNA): TGTGCCAGCAGCAACTCTATAGCGGGGGAAACTTACAATGAGCAGTTCTTC. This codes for CASSNSIAGETYNEQFF.

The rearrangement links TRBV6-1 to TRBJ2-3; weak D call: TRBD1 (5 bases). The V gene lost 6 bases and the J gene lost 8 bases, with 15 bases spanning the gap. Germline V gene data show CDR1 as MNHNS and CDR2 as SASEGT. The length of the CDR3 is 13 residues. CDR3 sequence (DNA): TGTGCCAGCAGCCCAGTGGGGCAGGGTACGCAGTATTTT. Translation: CASSPVGQGTQYF.

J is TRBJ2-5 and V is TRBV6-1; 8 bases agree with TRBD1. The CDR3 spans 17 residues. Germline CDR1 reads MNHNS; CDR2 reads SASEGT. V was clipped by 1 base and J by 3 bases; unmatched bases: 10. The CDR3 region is CASSEVNTGGGEETQYF. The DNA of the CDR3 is TGTGCCAGCAGTGAAGTGAATACAGGGGGTGGCGAAGAGACCCAGTACTTC.

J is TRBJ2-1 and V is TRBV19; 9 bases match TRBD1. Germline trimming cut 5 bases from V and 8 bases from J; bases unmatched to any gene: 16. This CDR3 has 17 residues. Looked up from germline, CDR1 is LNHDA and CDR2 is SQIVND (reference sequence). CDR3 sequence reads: CASSSYTGQGHLDEQFF. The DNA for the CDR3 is TGTGCCAGTAGTTCTTACACGGGACAGGGTCATTTAGATGAGCAGTTCTTC.

In DNA form, the CDR3 reads TGTGCCACCAGCAGAGCCCGGGACCTCGAGCAGTACTTC. Protein sequence: CATSRARDLEQYF. This chain uses TRBV15 with TRBJ2-7, with D perhaps given as TRBD1 or TRBD2 (5 bases each). Between the trimmed V and J ends, which lost 1 base and 6 bases, there was a span of 10 bases. CDR3 length equals 13 residues. Germline values: CDR1 LNHNV, CDR2 YYDKDF (reference sequence).

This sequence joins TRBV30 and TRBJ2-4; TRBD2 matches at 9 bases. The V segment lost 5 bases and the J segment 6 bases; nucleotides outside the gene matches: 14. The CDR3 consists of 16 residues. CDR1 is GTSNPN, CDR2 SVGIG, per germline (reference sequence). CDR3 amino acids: CAWSPPGREGGNIQYF. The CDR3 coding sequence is TGTGCCTGGTCACCCCCTGGGCGGGAGGGGGGAAACATTCAGTACTTC.

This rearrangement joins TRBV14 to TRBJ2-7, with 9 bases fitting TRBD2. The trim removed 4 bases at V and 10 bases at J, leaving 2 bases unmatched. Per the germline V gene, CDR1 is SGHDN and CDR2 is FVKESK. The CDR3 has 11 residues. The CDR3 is CASSLAGVQYF. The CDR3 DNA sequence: TGTGCCAGCAGCCTAGCGGGGGTCCAGTACTTC.

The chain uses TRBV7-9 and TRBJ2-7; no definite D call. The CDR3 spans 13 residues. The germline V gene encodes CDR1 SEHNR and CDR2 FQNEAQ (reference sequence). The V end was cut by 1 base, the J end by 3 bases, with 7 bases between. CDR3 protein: CASSLEHSYEQYF. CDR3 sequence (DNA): TGTGCCAGCAGCTTAGAACACAGCTACGAGCAGTACTTC.

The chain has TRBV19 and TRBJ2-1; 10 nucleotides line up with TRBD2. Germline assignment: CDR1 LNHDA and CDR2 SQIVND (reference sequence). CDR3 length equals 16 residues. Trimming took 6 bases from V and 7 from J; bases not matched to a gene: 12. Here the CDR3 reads CASRREGASGRNEQFF. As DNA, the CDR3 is TGTGCCAGTAGAAGAGAGGGGGCTAGCGGGAGAAATGAGCAGTTCTTC.

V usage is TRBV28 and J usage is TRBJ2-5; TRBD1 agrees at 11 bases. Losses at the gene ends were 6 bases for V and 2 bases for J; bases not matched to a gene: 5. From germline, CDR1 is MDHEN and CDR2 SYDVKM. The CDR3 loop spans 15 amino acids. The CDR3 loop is CASRTGTGGQETQYF. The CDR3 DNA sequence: TGTGCCAGCAGAACCGGGACAGGGGGGCAAGAGACCCAGTACTTC.

The CDR3 reads CASSQDRETSGREQFF. CDR3 sequence (DNA): TGTGCCAGCAGCCAAGATAGGGAGACTAGCGGGAGGGAGCAGTTCTTC. The genes are TRBV14 and TRBJ2-1; 13 positions agree with TRBD2. The V segment lost 0 bases and the J segment 10 bases; nucleotides outside the gene matches: 6. Germline V gene lookup returns CDR1 SGHDN and CDR2 FVKESK. CDR3 length: 16 amino acids.

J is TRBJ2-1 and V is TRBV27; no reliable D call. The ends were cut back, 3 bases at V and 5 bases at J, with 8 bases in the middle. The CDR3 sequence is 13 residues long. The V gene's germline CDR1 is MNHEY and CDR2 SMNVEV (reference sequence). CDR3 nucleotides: TGTGCCAGCAGTTTCGCCCAGAACAATGAGCAGTTCTTC. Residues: CASSFAQNNEQFF.

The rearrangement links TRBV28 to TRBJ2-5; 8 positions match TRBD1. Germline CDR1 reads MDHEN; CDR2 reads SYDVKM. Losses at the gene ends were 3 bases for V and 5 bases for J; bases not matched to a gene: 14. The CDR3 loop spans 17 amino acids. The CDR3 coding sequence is TGTGCCAGCAGTTTGGGCGGAATTAGGACAGGGAGGGAGACCCAGTACTTC. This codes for CASSLGGIRTGRETQYF.

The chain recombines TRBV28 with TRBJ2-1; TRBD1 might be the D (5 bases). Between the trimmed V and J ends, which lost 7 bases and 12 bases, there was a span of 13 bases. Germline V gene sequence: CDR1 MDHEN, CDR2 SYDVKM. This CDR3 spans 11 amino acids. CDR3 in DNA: TGTGCCAGCACCTCACTGCAGGGGCAGTTCTTC. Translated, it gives CASTSLQGQFF.